These 29 T cell receptor beta chains share one sample of origin, sequenced in a study of blood T cell repertoires in COVID-19. Generated by immunoSEQ multiplex PCR, the TCRdb table keeps only in-frame clones and is missing some. Here the sample spans around 70,000 clones, 82% being singletons. The material sequenced was peripheral blood. These receptor sequences come from a man aged 55 to 70 with acute or convalescent COVID-19.

The rearrangement joins TRBV6-2 or TRBV6-3 to TRBJ2-5, with D unresolved. The CDR3 runs 13 residues. V lost 5 bases and J 1 base, leaving 8 bases between the germline ends. Germline CDR1 reads MNHEY; CDR2 reads SVGEGT. The CDR3 sequence: CASSPQAQETQYF. CDR3 DNA: TGTGCCAGCAGTCCCCAGGCCCAAGAGACCCAGTACTTC.

This rearrangement joins TRBV27 to TRBJ1-2; D call uncertain. The germline V and J ends were trimmed by 3 bases and 5 bases, with 16 bases remaining between them. The V gene's germline CDR1 is MNHEY and CDR2 SMNVEV (reference sequence). The CDR3 is 15 residues long. The CDR3 DNA follows: TGTGCCAGCAGTTTCGCCCCCCCGGGTGGGTATGGCTACACCTTC. It translates to CASSFAPPGGYGYTF.

This clone has only a few counts. For the CDR3, the DNA is TGTGCCAGCAGTGAAAGGGGGATGGACAGGGATTCCACTGAAGCTTTCTTT. Its translation is CASSERGMDRDSTEAFF. V is TRBV2 and J is TRBJ1-1; 8 nucleotides line up with TRBD1. CDR3 length: 17 residues. Trimming took 2 bases from V and 4 from J; bases not matched to a gene: 12. Germline loops: CDR1 SNHLY, CDR2 FYNNEI.

The genes are TRBV24-1 and TRBJ2-3; 7 bases fit TRBD1. V was clipped by 3 bases and J by 11 bases; unmatched bases: 10. This CDR3 has 14 residues. The germline V gene has CDR1 KGHDR and CDR2 SFDVKD. The chain's CDR3 is CATSDPGQPMGQYF. The CDR3 DNA reads as TGTGCCACCAGTGATCCGGGACAGCCGATGGGGCAGTATTTT.

This clone has only a few counts. V gene TRBV9 combines with J gene TRBJ1-3; no reliable D call. Germline V gene lookup returns CDR1 SGDLS and CDR2 YYNGEE. This CDR3 has 13 amino acids. V was shortened by 4 bases and J by 2 bases, with 7 bases between the two germline ends. The CDR3 nucleotides read TGTGCCAGCAGCTATTTAACTGGAAACACCATATATTTT. Its translation: CASSYLTGNTIYF.

The rearrangement uses TRBV3-1 (or the pseudogene TRBV3-2) and TRBJ1-6; perhaps TRBD1 as D (5 bases). CDR3 length equals 19 residues. V dropped 6 bases and J dropped 7 bases, with 28 bases sitting between them. In germline, CDR1 is LGHDT, CDR2 YNNKEL (reference sequence). CDR3 residues: CASRRKGAGILVGNSPLHF. The DNA of the CDR3 is TGTGCCAGCAGAAGAAAAGGGGCAGGGATTCTGGTAGGGAATTCACCCCTCCACTTT.

This clone was observed a few times. The chain combines TRBV5-1 with TRBJ2-1, with 7 bases fitting TRBD1. The CDR3 extends over 13 amino acids. From germline, CDR1 is SGHRS and CDR2 YFSETQ. V shed 4 bases, J shed 7 bases, and the junction held 5 bases outside the gene matches. The CDR3: CASSLDRWNEQFF. The CDR3 bases are TGCGCCAGCAGCCTGGACAGGTGGAATGAGCAGTTCTTC.

This chain joins TRBV10-1 and TRBJ2-7; no definite D call. The CDR3 extends over 12 amino acids. Trimming stripped 3 bases from V and 3 bases from J, with 6 bases between. The germline V gene has CDR1 WNHNN and CDR2 SYGVQD (reference sequence). The CDR3 coding sequence is TGCGCCAGCAGTGAAAACAGCTACGAGCAGTACTTC. Its protein product is CASSENSYEQYF.

The V call is TRBV5-4, the J call TRBJ1-2; 9 positions agree with TRBD1. From germline, CDR1 is SGHNT and CDR2 YYREEE (reference sequence). CDR3 length: 15 residues. V was clipped by 1 base and J by 7 bases; unmatched bases: 8. This chain's CDR3 is CASSLRVGQGFGYTF. The DNA for the CDR3 is TGTGCCAGCAGCTTGAGAGTTGGACAGGGGTTTGGCTACACCTTC.

The CDR3 here is CASRMTGHLAGELFF. The CDR3 nucleotides read TGTGCCAGCAGAATGACAGGGCATTTGGCGGGGGAGCTGTTTTTT. The J gene is TRBJ2-2, the V gene TRBV6-5; 7 bases line up with TRBD1. The V gene's germline CDR1 is MNHEY and CDR2 SVGAGI. With 6 bases clipped from V and 8 bases from J, the junction kept 12 bases outside the gene matches. This CDR3 has 15 amino acids.

The chain recombines TRBV6-5 with TRBJ1-1, with TRBD1 identical over 11 bases. V trimming: 6 bases; J trimming: 4 bases; junction bases outside the gene matches: 1. Germline V lookup: CDR1 MNHEY, CDR2 SVGAGI. This CDR3 contains 13 residues. In nucleotides, the CDR3 is TGTGCCAGCAGCGGGACAGGGGGCACTGAAGCTTTCTTT. Its translation is CASSGTGGTEAFF.

This clone has just a few counts. The chain links TRBV6-2 or TRBV6-3 to TRBJ1-5, with TRBD1 matching over 7 bases. The length of the CDR3 is 16 residues. Germline loops: CDR1 MNHEY, CDR2 SVGEGT. V lost 0 bases and J lost 5; bases outside the gene matches: 7. Here the CDR3 reads CASSYSRGRGDQPQHF. The CDR3 bases are TGTGCCAGCAGTTACTCGAGAGGCAGGGGGGATCAGCCCCAGCATTTT.

This clone was seen a handful of times. The CDR3 DNA reads as TGCGCCAGCAGTGGCGTCTCGGGGGGGAGTCAGCCCCAGCATTTT. This gives the protein CASSGVSGGSQPQHF. This chain links TRBV10-2 with TRBJ1-5; D possibly corresponds to TRBD1 (5 bases). With 4 bases removed from V and 6 bases from J, the gap between germline ends came to 16 bases. Germline CDR1 and CDR2: WSHSY and SAAADI. This CDR3 has 15 amino acids.

The V call is TRBV7-8, the J call TRBJ1-1; perhaps TRBD1 as D (5 bases). The germline V gene has CDR1 SGHVS and CDR2 FQNEAQ. V was clipped by 5 bases and J by 4 bases, with 14 bases between them. This CDR3 contains 14 residues. CDR3 residues: CASSVSQGGTEAFF. The CDR3 DNA reads TGTGCCAGCAGCGTAAGTCAGGGCGGCACTGAAGCTTTCTTT.

The chain uses TRBV2 and TRBJ1-6; the D gene is possibly TRBD1 (5 bases). With 9 bases removed from V and 0 bases from J, the gap between germline ends came to 9 bases. This CDR3 comprises 14 residues. Germline V lookup: CDR1 SNHLY, CDR2 FYNNEI. In DNA form, the CDR3 reads TGTGCCAGTAGACAGAGCTCCTATAATTCACCCCTCCACTTT. Protein sequence: CASRQSSYNSPLHF.

This clone appeared a single time. CDR3 residues: CASSYTRTGLGLRYTF. The CDR3 DNA follows: TGTGCCAGCAGTTACACCAGGACAGGGTTAGGATTACGCTACACCTTC. The rearrangement uses TRBV6-2 or TRBV6-3 and TRBJ1-2, with TRBD1 matching 8 bases. The CDR3 spans 16 residues. V was clipped by 2 bases and J by 9 bases; unmatched bases: 14. Germline V lookup: CDR1 MNHEY, CDR2 SVGEGT.

This CDR3 reads CASRAWSGNTIYF. The CDR3, as DNA: TGTGCCAGCAGAGCTTGGAGTGGAAACACCATATATTTT. This sequence joins TRBV5-4 and TRBJ1-3; D is unclear. V lost 5 bases to trimming and J lost 3 bases, with 9 bases between them. The CDR3 totals 13 residues. Germline V gene lookup returns CDR1 SGHNT and CDR2 YYREEE (reference sequence).

Only a few counts were recorded for this clone. The rearrangement uses TRBV7-7 and TRBJ2-3; no reliable D call. The germline V gene has CDR1 SSHAT and CDR2 FNYEAQ (reference sequence). CDR3 length equals 12 residues. The ends were cut back, 5 bases at V and 4 bases at J, with 7 bases in the middle. The CDR3 DNA reads TGTGCCAGCAGCCAGAACCCAGATACGCAGTATTTT. Residues: CASSQNPDTQYF.

The chain combines TRBV30 with TRBJ2-2, with 7 positions matching TRBD2. The germline V gene encodes CDR1 GTSNPN and CDR2 SVGIG (reference sequence). V lost 0 bases, J lost 9 bases, and 4 bases stayed unmatched. The CDR3 covers 13 residues. The chain's CDR3 is CAWSVAGYRELFF. Here the CDR3 DNA reads TGTGCCTGGAGTGTAGCGGGGTACCGGGAGCTGTTTTTT.

V usage is TRBV6-2 or TRBV6-3 and J usage is TRBJ1-5, with D unresolved. The CDR3 length is 14 residues. The V and J ends lost 5 bases and 5 bases respectively, with 13 bases between them. Germline assignment: CDR1 MNHEY and CDR2 SVGEGT. Here the CDR3 DNA reads TGTGCCAGCAGTGCCGGACTGTCGGATCAGCCCCAGCATTTT. As protein: CASSAGLSDQPQHF.

This clone was seen a single time. V and J are TRBV5-1 and TRBJ2-2; D not resolved. Trimming shortened V by 0 bases and J by 1 base, and 10 bases separated the two germline ends. The CDR3 spans 16 residues. Germline V gene lookup returns CDR1 SGHRS and CDR2 YFSETQ. The chain's CDR3 is CASSLEGTMNTGELFF. The CDR3 DNA reads TGCGCCAGCAGCTTGGAAGGCACTATGAACACCGGGGAGCTGTTTTTT.

The rearrangement links TRBV19 to TRBJ1-1; a weak D match, TRBD1 (5 bases). With 5 bases removed from V and 8 bases from J, the gap between germline ends came to 15 bases. Germline CDR1 reads LNHDA; CDR2 reads SQIVND (reference sequence). The CDR3 is 13 residues long. In nucleotides, the CDR3 is TGTGCCAGTAGTCCCCGACAGAACTCGGAAGCTTTCTTT. Translated: CASSPRQNSEAFF.

This clone was picked up a small number of times. The V and J genes are TRBV5-1 and TRBJ2-2, with D perhaps matching TRBD1 (5 bases). The CDR3 is made up of 16 amino acids. The V end lost 4 bases, the J end lost 0 bases, and 13 bases lay between the germline ends. Germline V lookup: CDR1 SGHRS, CDR2 YFSETQ. The CDR3 region is CASSDRQRANTGELFF. DNA of the CDR3: TGCGCCAGCAGCGACAGACAGCGCGCGAACACCGGGGAGCTGTTTTTT.

This clone was picked up one time. This chain links TRBV14 with TRBJ2-3; TRBD1 aligns across 7 bases. J gave up 1 base and V 2 bases, and 3 bases lay outside the gene matches. The germline gives CDR1 SGHDN, CDR2 FVKESK. This CDR3 is built from 15 residues. CDR3 coding DNA: TGTGCCAGCAGCCAAATAGGACAGGGCACAGATACGCAGTATTTT. Translation gives CASSQIGQGTDTQYF.

The chain carries TRBV3-1 (or the pseudogene TRBV3-2) and TRBJ2-2; weak D call: TRBD2 (5 bases). The CDR3 sequence is 13 residues long. Trimming removed 8 bases at V and 3 bases at J, with 10 bases between. The germline gives CDR1 LGHDT, CDR2 YNNKEL (reference sequence). CDR3 protein: CASARGYTGELFF. CDR3 nucleotides: TGTGCCAGCGCCCGGGGATACACCGGGGAGCTGTTTTTT.

The chain is built from TRBV11-3 and TRBJ2-1; 10 bases match TRBD2. Germline V gene data show CDR1 as SGHNT and CDR2 as YENEEA. The CDR3 is 14 residues long. V shed 1 base, J shed 9 bases, and the junction held 3 bases outside the gene matches. CDR3 sequence reads: CASSLGASGGEQFF. DNA of the CDR3: TGTGCCAGCAGCTTAGGGGCTAGCGGGGGTGAGCAGTTCTTC.

This clone was detected a few times. The V gene is TRBV7-2, the J gene TRBJ1-2, with D possibly matching TRBD1 (6 bases). V gave up 4 bases and J gave up 6 bases, with 15 bases separating them. Germline CDR1 is SGHTA and CDR2 is FQGNSA. The CDR3 covers 14 residues. In DNA form, the CDR3 reads TGTGCCAGCAGCTCCCGATGGGACACTCATGGCTACACCTTC. Translating gives CASSSRWDTHGYTF.

The chain is built from TRBV3-1 (or the pseudogene TRBV3-2) and TRBJ2-1; D possibly corresponds to TRBD1 (5 bases). Trimming removed 2 bases at V and 6 bases at J, with 11 bases between. CDR1 and CDR2 from the germline V gene are LGHDT and YNNKEL (reference sequence). The CDR3 has 14 residues. The CDR3 DNA is TGTGCCAGCAGCCAAATCCTAAGGGGCAATGAGCAGTTCTTC. The encoded protein is CASSQILRGNEQFF.

The V and J genes are TRBV25-1 and TRBJ2-5, with TRBD2 matching over 11 bases. Germline trimming cut 5 bases from V and 4 bases from J; bases unmatched to any gene: 6. Germline V gene data show CDR1 as MGHDK and CDR2 as SYGVNS. The CDR3 has 15 residues. The CDR3 nucleotides read TGTGCCAGCAGTTCCATAGCGGGGGGGGGAGAGACCCAGTACTTC. Translating it yields CASSSIAGGGETQYF.